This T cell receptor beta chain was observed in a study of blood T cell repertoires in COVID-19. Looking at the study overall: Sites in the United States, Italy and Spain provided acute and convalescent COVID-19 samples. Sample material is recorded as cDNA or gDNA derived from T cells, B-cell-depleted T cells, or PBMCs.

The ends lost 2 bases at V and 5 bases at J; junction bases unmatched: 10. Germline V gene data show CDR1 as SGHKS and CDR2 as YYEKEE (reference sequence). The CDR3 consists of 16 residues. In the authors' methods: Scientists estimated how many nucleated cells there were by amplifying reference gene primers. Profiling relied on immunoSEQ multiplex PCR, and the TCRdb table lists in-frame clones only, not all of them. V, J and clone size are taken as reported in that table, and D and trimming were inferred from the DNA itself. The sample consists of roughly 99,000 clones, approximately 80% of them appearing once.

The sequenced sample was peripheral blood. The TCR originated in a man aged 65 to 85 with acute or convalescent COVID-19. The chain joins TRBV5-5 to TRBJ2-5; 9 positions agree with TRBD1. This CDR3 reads CASSFGDRAPTETQYF. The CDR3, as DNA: TGTGCCAGCAGCTTTGGGGACAGGGCCCCCACTGAGACCCAGTACTTC.